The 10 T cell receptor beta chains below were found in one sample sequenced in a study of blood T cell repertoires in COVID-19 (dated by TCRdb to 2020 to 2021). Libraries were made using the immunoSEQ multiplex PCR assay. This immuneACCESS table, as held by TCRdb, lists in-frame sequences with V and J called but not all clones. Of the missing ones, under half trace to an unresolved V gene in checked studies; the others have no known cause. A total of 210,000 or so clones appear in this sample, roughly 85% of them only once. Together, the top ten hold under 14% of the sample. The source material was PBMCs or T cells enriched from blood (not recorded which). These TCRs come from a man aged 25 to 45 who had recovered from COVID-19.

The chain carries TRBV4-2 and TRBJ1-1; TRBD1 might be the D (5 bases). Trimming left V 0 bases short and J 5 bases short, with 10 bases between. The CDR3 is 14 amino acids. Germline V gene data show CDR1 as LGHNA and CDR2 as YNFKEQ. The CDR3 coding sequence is TGTGCCAGCAGCCAAGATAGGGGAAGGACTGAAGCTTTCTTT. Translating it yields CASSQDRGRTEAFF.

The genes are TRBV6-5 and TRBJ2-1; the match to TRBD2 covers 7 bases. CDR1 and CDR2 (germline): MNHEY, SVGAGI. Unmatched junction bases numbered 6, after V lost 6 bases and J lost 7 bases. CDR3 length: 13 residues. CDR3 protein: CASRVQGGNEQFF. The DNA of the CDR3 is TGTGCCAGCAGAGTGCAGGGAGGGAATGAGCAGTTCTTC.

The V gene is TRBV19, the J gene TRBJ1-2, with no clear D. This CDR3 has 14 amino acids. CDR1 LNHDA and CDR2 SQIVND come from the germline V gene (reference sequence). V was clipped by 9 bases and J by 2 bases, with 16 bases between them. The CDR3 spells CARQTWTGNYGYTF. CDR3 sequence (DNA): TGTGCCAGACAGACCTGGACGGGGAACTATGGCTACACCTTC.

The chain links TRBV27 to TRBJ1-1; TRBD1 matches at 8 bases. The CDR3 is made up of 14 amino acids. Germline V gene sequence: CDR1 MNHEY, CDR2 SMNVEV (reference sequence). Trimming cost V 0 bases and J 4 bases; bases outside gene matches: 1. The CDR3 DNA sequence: TGTGCCAGCAGTTTATCCGGACAGGGCACTGAAGCTTTCTTT. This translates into CASSLSGQGTEAFF.

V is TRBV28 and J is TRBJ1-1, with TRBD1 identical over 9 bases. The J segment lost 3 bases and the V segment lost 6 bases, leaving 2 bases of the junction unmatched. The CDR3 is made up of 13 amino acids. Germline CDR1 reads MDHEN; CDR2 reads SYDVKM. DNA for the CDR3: TGTGCCAGCAGCACAGGGGGCCACACTGAAGCTTTCTTT. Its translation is CASSTGGHTEAFF.

The CDR3 region has the DNA TGTGCCACCAACGACAGGGCTGGAAACACCATATATTTT. This codes for CATNDRAGNTIYF. This chain uses TRBV19 with TRBJ1-3, with 7 bases aligning to TRBD1. V was clipped by 10 bases and J by 2 bases; unmatched bases: 5. The CDR3 contains 13 residues. CDR1 LNHDA and CDR2 SQIVND come from the germline V gene (reference sequence).

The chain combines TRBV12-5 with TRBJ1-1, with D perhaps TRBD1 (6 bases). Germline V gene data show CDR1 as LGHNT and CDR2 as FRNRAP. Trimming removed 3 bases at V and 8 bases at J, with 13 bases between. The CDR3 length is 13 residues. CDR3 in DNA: TGTGCTAGTGGTTTCGGGACATTCTCCGAAGCTTTCTTT. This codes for CASGFGTFSEAFF.

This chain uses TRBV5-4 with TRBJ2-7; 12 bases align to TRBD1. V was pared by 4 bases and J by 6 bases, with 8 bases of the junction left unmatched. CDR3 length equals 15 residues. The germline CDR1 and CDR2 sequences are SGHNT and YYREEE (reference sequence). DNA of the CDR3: TGTGCCAGCAGCCAGCCGGGACAGGGGGCTTTCGAGCAGTACTTC. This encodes CASSQPGQGAFEQYF.

CDR3 coding DNA: TGTGCCAGCAAGACTTACATGAACACTGAAGCTTTCTTT. Its translation: CASKTYMNTEAFF. The V and J genes are TRBV6-5 and TRBJ1-1; D is undetermined. The V gene lost 7 bases and the J gene lost 0 bases, with 9 bases spanning the gap. The length of the CDR3 is 13 residues. CDR1 is MNHEY and CDR2 is SVGAGI in the germline V gene.

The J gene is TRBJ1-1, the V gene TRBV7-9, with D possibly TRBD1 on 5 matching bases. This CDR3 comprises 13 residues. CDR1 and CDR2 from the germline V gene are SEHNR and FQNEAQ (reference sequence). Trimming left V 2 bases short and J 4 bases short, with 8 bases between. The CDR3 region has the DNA TGTGCCAGCAGCTTATGGGGCTCCACTGAAGCTTTCTTT. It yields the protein CASSLWGSTEAFF.